One sample yielded the 20 T cell receptor beta chains listed below, sequenced in a study of blood T cell repertoires in COVID-19. The data were produced by immunoSEQ multiplex PCR, yet TCRdb's version contains in-frame clones alone and is incomplete. This sample has just over 80,000 clones, with approximately 80% found just once. Sequencing was carried out using peripheral blood. These receptor sequences come from an elderly man with acute or convalescent COVID-19.

V gene TRBV3-1 (or the pseudogene TRBV3-2) combines with J gene TRBJ2-1, with D possibly matching TRBD2 (6 bases). CDR1 and CDR2 (germline): LGHDT, YNNKEL (reference sequence). This CDR3 has 14 residues. V lost 2 bases and J lost 5, with 10 bases in between. DNA of the CDR3: TGTGCCAGCAGCCAATCACTAGCCCACAATGAGCAGTTCTTC. The encoded protein is CASSQSLAHNEQFF.

The chain recombines TRBV5-6 with TRBJ1-1; possible D gene TRBD1, 6 bases. The CDR3 loop spans 14 amino acids. V was trimmed by 2 bases and J by 6 bases, leaving 14 bases between them. CDR1 SGHDT and CDR2 YYEEEE come from the germline V gene. The CDR3: CASSFGTQAAEAFF. CDR3 DNA: TGTGCCAGCAGCTTCGGGACACAGGCGGCTGAAGCTTTCTTT.

The rearrangement links TRBV6-2 or TRBV6-3 to TRBJ1-5, with 7 bases fitting TRBD1. The CDR3 covers 15 residues. With 2 bases clipped from V and 7 bases from J, the junction kept 8 bases outside the gene matches. Germline CDR1 and CDR2: MNHEY and SVGEGT. The chain's CDR3 is CASSYGGGAGQPQHF. The CDR3 DNA reads as TGTGCCAGCAGTTACGGAGGGGGCGCTGGACAGCCCCAGCATTTT.

The genes are TRBV15 and TRBJ1-1; TRBD1 is a possible D gene (6 bases). Germline values: CDR1 LNHNV, CDR2 YYDKDF (reference sequence). The V and J ends lost 2 bases and 8 bases respectively, with 15 bases between them. The CDR3 sequence is 14 residues long. The CDR3 loop reads CATSRRQVPSEAFF. The DNA of the CDR3 is TGTGCCACCAGCAGAAGACAGGTCCCTAGCGAAGCTTTCTTT.

This chain connects TRBV6-1 to TRBJ1-2, with TRBD1 identical over 7 bases. CDR1 and CDR2 (germline): MNHNS, SASEGT. Trimming took 4 bases from V and 4 from J; bases not matched to a gene: 12. This CDR3 comprises 16 residues. The CDR3 here is CASSANPGTATYGYTF. CDR3 DNA: TGTGCCAGCAGTGCAAATCCTGGGACAGCCACCTATGGCTACACCTTC.

The chain carries TRBV5-1 and TRBJ2-7; the D is unclear. CDR1 and CDR2 from the germline V gene are SGHRS and YFSETQ. This CDR3 spans 14 amino acids. Trimming removed 1 base from V and 0 bases from J, with 8 bases in between. CDR3 sequence: CASSLITSSYEQYF. The CDR3 nucleotides read TGCGCCAGCAGCTTGATCACGAGCTCCTACGAGCAGTACTTC.

This clone was seen more than once but under ten times. V is TRBV19 and J is TRBJ2-1; 13 bases map to TRBD2. V shed 3 bases and J 7 bases; nucleotides not matched to a gene: 3. Germline V gene lookup returns CDR1 LNHDA and CDR2 SQIVND (reference sequence). There are 15 residues in the CDR3. CDR3 DNA: TGTGCCAGTAGTATGGCGACTAGCGGGAGGAATGAGCAGTTCTTC. Its protein is CASSMATSGRNEQFF.

This clone was recorded a few times. This chain joins TRBV30 and TRBJ2-1; D unresolved. The CDR3 runs 13 residues. Germline V gene data show CDR1 as GTSNPN and CDR2 as SVGIG (reference sequence). Between the trimmed V and J ends, which lost 0 bases and 3 bases, there was a span of 6 bases. The CDR3 loop is CAWSVTYYNEQFF. The CDR3 nucleotides read TGTGCCTGGAGTGTAACTTACTACAATGAGCAGTTCTTC.

This chain joins TRBV3-1 (or the pseudogene TRBV3-2) and TRBJ2-7; D might be TRBD2 (5 bases). The CDR3 length is 13 residues. Germline V gives CDR1 LGHDT, CDR2 YNNKEL (reference sequence). V was pared by 1 base and J by 10 bases, with 14 bases between. CDR3 nucleotides: TGTGCCAGCAGCCAAGCTCTTGGACTCGAACAGTACTTC. Residues: CASSQALGLEQYF.

This clone showed up just once. The rearrangement joins TRBV6-5 to TRBJ1-6; D remains unclear. CDR3 size: 13 residues. Trimming took off 2 bases at V and 7 bases at J, with 6 bases between the two ends. CDR1 MNHEY and CDR2 SVGAGI come from the germline V gene. The CDR3 DNA sequence: TGTGCCAGCAGTTACCAGGCCAATTCACCCCTCCACTTT. It specifies CASSYQANSPLHF.

This chain connects TRBV6-6 to TRBJ2-3, with D perhaps TRBD1 (6 bases). Germline assignment: CDR1 MNHNY and CDR2 SVGAGI (reference sequence). The CDR3 covers 16 residues. The V gene lost 6 bases and the J gene lost 0 bases, with 16 bases spanning the gap. CDR3 in amino acids: CASRDTGTLSTDTQYF. CDR3 DNA sequence: TGTGCCAGCAGGGATACCGGGACACTTAGCACAGATACGCAGTATTTT.

The chain has TRBV5-1 and TRBJ1-2; weak D call: TRBD1 (6 bases). In germline, CDR1 is SGHRS, CDR2 YFSETQ. The CDR3 runs 14 residues. The V end was cut by 5 bases, the J end by 9 bases, with 20 bases between. The CDR3 nucleotides are TGCGCCAGCAGTCTTGGAGTGCTGGGGGCACGCTACACCTTC. It codes for CASSLGVLGARYTF. Supplemented by reference TRBV5-1 and TRBJ1-2, the full variable domain reads KAGVTQTPRYLIKTRGQQVTLSCSPISGHRSVSWYQQTPGQGLQFLFEYFSETQRNKGNFPGRFSGRQFSNSRSEMNVSTLELGDSALYLCASSLGVLGARYTFGSGTRLTVV.

CDR3 in amino acids: CASSFRRQGQAFF. Written as DNA, the CDR3 is TGTGCCAGCAGTTTCCGTAGACAGGGGCAAGCTTTCTTT. The rearrangement links TRBV27 to TRBJ1-1; TRBD1 matches 8 bases. After removal of 3 bases from V and 9 bases from J, the junction contained 6 bases not matched to a gene. The V gene's germline CDR1 is MNHEY and CDR2 SMNVEV (reference sequence). This CDR3 is 13 amino acids long.

This clone occurred once. The V and J genes are TRBV15 and TRBJ2-7, with 9 bases identical to TRBD1. The V segment lost 2 bases and the J segment 7 bases; nucleotides outside the gene matches: 9. The CDR3 spans 15 residues. Germline CDR1 and CDR2: LNHNV and YYDKDF (reference sequence). This CDR3 is CATSRLTGGFEEQYF. In nucleotides, the CDR3 is TGTGCCACCAGCAGACTGACAGGGGGGTTTGAAGAGCAGTACTTC.

The CDR3 DNA is TGTGCCAGTAGAATCGGGACAGGACTACTCAATCAGCCCCAGCATTTT. This encodes CASRIGTGLLNQPQHF. The chain employs TRBV19 and TRBJ1-5, with 8 bases matching TRBD1. In germline, CDR1 is LNHDA, CDR2 SQIVND (reference sequence). The CDR3 length is 16 residues. V was clipped by 6 bases and J by 3 bases; unmatched bases: 10.

The rearrangement uses TRBV18 and TRBJ1-4; TRBD1 agrees at 9 bases. The CDR3 totals 15 residues. V shed 3 bases, J shed 3 bases, and the junction held 2 bases outside the gene matches. Germline CDR1 is KGHSH and CDR2 is LQKENI. In DNA form, the CDR3 reads TGTGCCAGCTCACCTGACAGGGGGTCTAATGAAAAACTGTTTTTT. Translation: CASSPDRGSNEKLFF.

The chain is built from TRBV29-1 and TRBJ2-3; D is perhaps TRBD1 (6 bases). The CDR3 runs 13 residues. The V gene lost 1 base and the J gene lost 4 bases, with 9 bases spanning the gap. Germline loops: CDR1 SQVTM, CDR2 ANQGSEA. The CDR3 nucleotides read TGCAGCGTTGAAGTGAGACAGGCAGATACGCAGTATTTT. Translation gives CSVEVRQADTQYF.

In DNA, the CDR3 is TGTGCCACCAACAGTGCGAACACTGAAGCTTTCTTT. It translates to CATNSANTEAFF. J is TRBJ1-1 and V is TRBV10-3; D is unresolved. This CDR3 is 12 amino acids long. With 10 bases removed from V and 1 base from J, the gap between germline ends came to 10 bases. Germline V gene lookup returns CDR1 ENHRY and CDR2 SYGVKD.

The V call is TRBV2, the J call TRBJ1-1; no reliable D call. There are 13 residues in the CDR3. The germline V gene has CDR1 SNHLY and CDR2 FYNNEI. The V gene lost 5 bases and the J gene lost 11 bases, with 18 bases spanning the gap. The CDR3 nucleotides are TGTGCCAGCAGTCCACAGCCGGGAGTGGGGGCTTTCTTT. Translation: CASSPQPGVGAFF.

The V gene is TRBV19, the J gene TRBJ1-6, with 7 nucleotides matching TRBD1. The V segment lost 2 bases and the J segment 5 bases; nucleotides outside the gene matches: 3. CDR3 length: 15 residues. Germline V gene lookup returns CDR1 LNHDA and CDR2 SQIVND (reference sequence). The CDR3, as DNA: TGTGCCAGTAGTATATTGACAGGGAATAATTCACCCCTCCACTTT. This encodes CASSILTGNNSPLHF.